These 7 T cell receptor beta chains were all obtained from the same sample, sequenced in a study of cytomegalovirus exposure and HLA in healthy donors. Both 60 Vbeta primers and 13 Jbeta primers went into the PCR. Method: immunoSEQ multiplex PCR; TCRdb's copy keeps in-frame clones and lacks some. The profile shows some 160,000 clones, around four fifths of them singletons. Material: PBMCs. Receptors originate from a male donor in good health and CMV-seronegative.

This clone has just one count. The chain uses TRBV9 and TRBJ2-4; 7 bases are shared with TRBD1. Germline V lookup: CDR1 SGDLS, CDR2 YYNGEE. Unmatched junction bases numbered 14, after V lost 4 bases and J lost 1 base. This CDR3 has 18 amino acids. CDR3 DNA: TGTGCCAGCAGCCCAAAAGAGACAGGGCGGATGGCCAAAAACATTCAGTACTTC. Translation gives CASSPKETGRMAKNIQYF.

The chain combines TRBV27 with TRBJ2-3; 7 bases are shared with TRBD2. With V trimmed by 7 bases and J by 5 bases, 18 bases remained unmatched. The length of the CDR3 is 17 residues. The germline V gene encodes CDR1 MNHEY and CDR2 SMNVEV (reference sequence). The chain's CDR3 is CASKRGWSGARGDTQYF. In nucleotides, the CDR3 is TGTGCCAGCAAAAGAGGGTGGAGCGGGGCGAGGGGAGATACGCAGTATTTT.

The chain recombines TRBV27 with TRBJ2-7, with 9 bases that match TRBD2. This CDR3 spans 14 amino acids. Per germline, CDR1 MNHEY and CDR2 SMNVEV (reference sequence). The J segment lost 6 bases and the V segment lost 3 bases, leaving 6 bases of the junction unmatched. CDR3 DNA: TGTGCCAGCAGTTTGGGCGCGGGGGGGCTCGAGCAGTACTTC. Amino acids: CASSLGAGGLEQYF.

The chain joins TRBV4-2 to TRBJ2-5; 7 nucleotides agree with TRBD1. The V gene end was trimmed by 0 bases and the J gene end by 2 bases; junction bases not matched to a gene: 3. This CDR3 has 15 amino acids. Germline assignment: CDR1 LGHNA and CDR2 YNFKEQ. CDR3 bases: TGTGCCAGCAGCCAAGATCGGGGACAGCAAGAGACCCAGTACTTC. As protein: CASSQDRGQQETQYF.

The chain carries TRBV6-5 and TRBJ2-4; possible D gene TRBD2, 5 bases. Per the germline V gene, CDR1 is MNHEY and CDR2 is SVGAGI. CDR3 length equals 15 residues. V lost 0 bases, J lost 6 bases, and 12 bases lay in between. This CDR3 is CASSYSTGSGNIQYF. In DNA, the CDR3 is TGTGCCAGCAGTTACTCGACGGGGAGTGGAAACATTCAGTACTTC.

The CDR3 DNA sequence: TGTGCCACTCGACAGGGGACCTACGAGCAGTACTTC. Translated, it gives CATRQGTYEQYF. The rearrangement joins TRBV19 to TRBJ2-7, with 8 positions matching TRBD1. Germline values: CDR1 LNHDA, CDR2 SQIVND (reference sequence). There are 12 residues in the CDR3. Trimming removed 10 bases from V and 2 bases from J; junction bases left unmatched: 4.

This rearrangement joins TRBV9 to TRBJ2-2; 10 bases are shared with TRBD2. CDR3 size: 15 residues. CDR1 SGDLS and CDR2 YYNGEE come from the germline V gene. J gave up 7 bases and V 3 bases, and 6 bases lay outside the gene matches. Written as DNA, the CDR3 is TGTGCCAGCAGCGAGAGCGGGAGGGCTGGCGGGGAGCTGTTTTTT. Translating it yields CASSESGRAGGELFF.